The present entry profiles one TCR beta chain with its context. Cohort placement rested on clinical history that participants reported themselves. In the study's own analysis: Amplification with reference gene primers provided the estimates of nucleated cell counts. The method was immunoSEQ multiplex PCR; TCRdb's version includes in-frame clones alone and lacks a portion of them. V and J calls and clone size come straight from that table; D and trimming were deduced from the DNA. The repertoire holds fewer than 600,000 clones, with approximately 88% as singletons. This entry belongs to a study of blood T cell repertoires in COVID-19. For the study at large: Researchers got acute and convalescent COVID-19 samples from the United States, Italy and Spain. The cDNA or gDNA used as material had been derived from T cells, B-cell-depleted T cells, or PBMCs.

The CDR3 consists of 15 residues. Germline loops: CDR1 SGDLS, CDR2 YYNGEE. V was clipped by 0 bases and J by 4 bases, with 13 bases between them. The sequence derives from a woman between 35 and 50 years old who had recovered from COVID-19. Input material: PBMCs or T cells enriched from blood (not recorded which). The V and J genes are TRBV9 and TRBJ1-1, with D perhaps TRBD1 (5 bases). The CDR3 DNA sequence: TGTGCCAGCAGCGTAGCTAGGGGAAGAGGCACTGAAGCTTTCTTT. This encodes CASSVARGRGTEAFF.